Listed here are 20 T cell receptor beta chains from one sample, sequenced in a study of T cells after yellow fever vaccination. Using its own MiXCR run on the 5' RACE reads, TCRdb lists one record per CDR3 protein. The table shows a few hundred thousand distinct CDR3 sequences, with around 12% occurring only once. Sequencing used CD4+ T cells sorted from PBMCs, obtained 15 days after the yellow fever booster vaccination. The receptors come from a man in his late teens or twenties who received the YFV17D yellow fever vaccine.

A few counts support this clonotype. The chain employs TRBV20-1 and TRBJ2-1, with a possible D match to TRBD1 (6 bases). The CDR3 loop spans 11 amino acids. Trimming cost V 3 bases and J 11 bases, with 11 bases left between them. Germline assignment: CDR1 DFQATT and CDR2 SNEGSKA (reference sequence). The CDR3 DNA follows: TGCAGTGCTAGTAGGGGGACCCAGCAGTTCTTC. This translates into CSASRGTQQFF.

The genes are TRBV5-4 and TRBJ2-5; a possible D gene is TRBD2 (5 bases). There are 13 residues in the CDR3. V lost 4 bases and J lost 5, with 12 bases in between. CDR1 is SGHNT, CDR2 YYREEE, per germline (reference sequence). The CDR3 spells CASSLAPPETQYF. As DNA, the CDR3 is TGTGCCAGCAGCCTAGCCCCGCCCGAGACCCAGTACTTC.

The chain combines TRBV6-1 with TRBJ2-2, with 12 positions matching TRBD1. The CDR3 totals 16 residues. V shed 10 bases and J 4 bases; nucleotides not matched to a gene: 10. Looked up from germline, CDR1 is MNHNS and CDR2 is SASEGT. The CDR3: CATTRDRGLGTGELFF. The CDR3 DNA reads as TGTGCCACCACCCGGGACAGGGGGCTTGGCACCGGGGAGCTGTTTTTT.

This clonotype was observed many times. J is TRBJ1-2 and V is TRBV7-2, with D possibly TRBD1 on 6 matching bases. V lost 5 bases to trimming and J lost 4 bases, with 20 bases between them. Germline assignment: CDR1 SGHTA and CDR2 FQGNSA. The CDR3 has 16 amino acids. The CDR3 loop reads CASSPQPGGQLYGYTF. The CDR3 coding sequence is TGTGCCAGCAGCCCTCAGCCGGGAGGACAGCTCTATGGCTACACCTTC.

The rearrangement joins TRBV6-5 to TRBJ1-2, with D unresolved. Per the germline V gene, CDR1 is MNHEY and CDR2 is SVGAGI. The CDR3 contains 13 residues. With 2 bases removed from V and 4 bases from J, the gap between germline ends came to 8 bases. The DNA for the CDR3 is TGTGCCAGCAGTTACGCGTCAGCCTATGGCTACACCTTC. Encoded protein: CASSYASAYGYTF.

This clonotype was observed at least ten times. The chain has TRBV7-9 and TRBJ2-5; 9 bases align to TRBD1. Unmatched junction bases numbered 3, after V lost 3 bases and J lost 4 bases. The CDR3 has 14 amino acids. CDR1 is SEHNR and CDR2 is FQNEAQ in the germline V gene (reference sequence). Here the CDR3 DNA reads TGTGCCAGCAGCTTGGGGGGACAGGGAGAGACCCAGTACTTC. This gives the protein CASSLGGQGETQYF.

CDR3: CASRLTSGVETQYF. CDR3 nucleotides: TGTGCCAGCAGGCTAACTAGCGGGGTGGAGACCCAGTACTTC. The chain joins TRBV12-3 or TRBV12-4 to TRBJ2-5; 10 bases align to TRBD2. This CDR3 comprises 14 residues. Trimming at V came to 6 bases and at J to 5 bases, leaving 6 bases not matched to a gene.

This clonotype was detected many times. Here the CDR3 reads CASSITGFYEQYV. The CDR3 nucleotides read TGTGCCAGCAGTATTACAGGGTTCTACGAGCAGTACGTC. The V and J genes are TRBV7-2 and TRBJ2-7; tentatively, D is TRBD1 (6 bases). V lost 6 bases to trimming and J lost 3 bases, with 12 bases between them. Germline V gene lookup returns CDR1 SGHTA and CDR2 FQGNSA. This CDR3 comprises 13 residues.

In its sample, this clonotype was seen a few times. This chain joins TRBV6-1 and TRBJ2-3; TRBD1 matches at 8 bases. J was trimmed by 3 bases and V by 2 bases; bases with no gene match: 4. This CDR3 region has 15 residues. Germline V gives CDR1 MNHNS, CDR2 SASEGT. In DNA, the CDR3 is TGTGCCAGCAGTGAAAACGACAGGGGAACAGATACGCAGTATTTT. Amino acids: CASSENDRGTDTQYF.

This clonotype was found a few times. This chain connects TRBV6-2 or TRBV6-3 to TRBJ2-2, with D possibly TRBD1 on 6 matching bases. Trimming shortened V by 1 base and J by 6 bases, and 12 bases separated the two germline ends. This CDR3 contains 15 residues. Germline-derived CDR1 and CDR2 are MNHEY and SVGEGT. The CDR3 reads CASSYYRVSSGELFF. The CDR3 bases are TGTGCCAGCAGTTACTACAGGGTGTCGTCCGGGGAGCTGTTTTTT.

This clonotype has just a few counts. The rearrangement uses TRBV5-1 and TRBJ2-2; no clear D. The germline gives CDR1 SGHRS, CDR2 YFSETQ. Between the trimmed V and J ends, which lost 4 bases and 1 base, there was a span of 14 bases. CDR3 size: 16 residues. The CDR3 region is CASSASSLGNTGELFF. In DNA form, the CDR3 reads TGCGCCAGCAGCGCCTCGTCCTTGGGGAACACCGGGGAGCTGTTTTTT.

There are a few counts of this clonotype. The chain uses TRBV20-1 and TRBJ1-1; possibly TRBD1 for D (6 bases). The CDR3 consists of 13 residues. Germline values: CDR1 DFQATT, CDR2 SNEGSKA (reference sequence). Trimming removed 6 bases from V and 1 base from J, with 12 bases in between. CDR3 sequence (DNA): TGCAGTGCCATAACGGACAGGAACACTGAAGCTTTCTTT. Translating it yields CSAITDRNTEAFF.

The table lists this clonotype with many counts. This chain links TRBV20-1 with TRBJ2-7; 11 positions match TRBD2. The CDR3 length is 16 residues. Germline V gene data show CDR1 as DFQATT and CDR2 as SNEGSKA (reference sequence). V lost 1 base and J lost 2; bases outside the gene matches: 7. This chain's CDR3 is CSARGQGLAVAYEQYV. As DNA, the CDR3 is TGCAGTGCTAGAGGACAGGGACTAGCGGTGGCCTACGAGCAGTACGTC.

The CDR3 DNA reads as TGTGCCAGCAGTGAAAGGGTAAAAGGCGAGCAGTACGTC. Translating it yields CASSERVKGEQYV. The chain is built from TRBV6-1 and TRBJ2-7, with D unresolved. This CDR3 is built from 13 residues. The V gene's germline CDR1 is MNHNS and CDR2 SASEGT. The ends were cut back, 2 bases at V and 6 bases at J, with 11 bases in the middle.

This clonotype was detected a few times. The J gene is TRBJ2-5, the V gene TRBV3-1; no definite D call. The germline V gene has CDR1 LGHDT and CDR2 YNNKEL (reference sequence). This CDR3 region has 14 residues. Deletions cut 0 bases from V and 9 bases from J, with 14 bases between. CDR3 nucleotides: TGTGCCAGCAGCCAAGATACCCTGCCCGTGGCCCAGTACTTC. It is translated as CASSQDTLPVAQYF.

J is TRBJ2-2 and V is TRBV7-2; D is unresolved. Germline values: CDR1 SGHTA, CDR2 FQGNSA. CDR3 length: 16 amino acids. The V end lost 0 bases, the J end lost 4 bases, and 12 bases lay between the germline ends. CDR3 residues: CASSLASRTGTGELFF. The DNA of the CDR3 is TGTGCCAGCAGCTTAGCCTCCAGAACGGGCACCGGGGAGCTGTTTTTT.

The chain couples TRBV10-3 to TRBJ1-2; TRBD1 matches at 11 bases. J was trimmed by 0 bases and V by 2 bases; bases with no gene match: 5. Per germline, CDR1 ENHRY and CDR2 SYGVKD. This CDR3 is built from 17 residues. The CDR3 sequence is CAISEQGQGAPNYGYTF. DNA of the CDR3: TGTGCCATCAGTGAGCAAGGACAGGGGGCTCCTAACTATGGCTACACCTTC.

The CDR3 region is CSARDSGHAETQYF. The CDR3 nucleotides read TGCAGTGCTAGAGATTCGGGGCATGCGGAGACCCAGTACTTC. The rearrangement uses TRBV20-1 and TRBJ2-5; tentatively, D is TRBD1 or TRBD2 (5 bases each). The CDR3 loop spans 14 amino acids. Germline loops: CDR1 DFQATT, CDR2 SNEGSKA (reference sequence). V lost 0 bases to trimming and J lost 5 bases, with 13 bases between them.

The chain recombines TRBV7-2 with TRBJ1-1; D may be TRBD1 (6 bases). Germline values: CDR1 SGHTA, CDR2 FQGNSA. The CDR3 extends over 16 amino acids. V was cut by 1 base and J by 2 bases, with 14 bases left in between. This CDR3 reads CASSLVGLGANTEAFF. CDR3 nucleotides: TGTGCCAGCAGCTTAGTGGGGTTGGGGGCTAACACTGAAGCTTTCTTT.

This clonotype was seen a few times. The chain links TRBV9 to TRBJ2-2, with D perhaps matching TRBD2 (5 bases). The CDR3 runs 15 residues. Trimming removed 1 base from V and 7 bases from J, with 14 bases in between. Germline V gene sequence: CDR1 SGDLS, CDR2 YYNGEE. CDR3 DNA sequence: TGTGCCAGCAGCGTATGGGCGGGCGCCGGCGGGGAGCTGTTTTTT. As protein: CASSVWAGAGGELFF.